This T cell receptor beta chain is drawn from a study of cytomegalovirus exposure and HLA in healthy donors. V dropped 3 bases and J dropped 0; count of bases not matched to a gene: 4. The CDR3 covers 16 residues. CDR1 LNHNV and CDR2 YYDKDF come from the germline V gene (reference sequence). 13 Jbeta primers and 60 Vbeta primers were used for the PCR. Sequenced by immunoSEQ multiplex PCR; TCRdb stores in-frame clones only, minus some. This sample has around 89,000 clones, with over 60% found just once. This clonotype was obtained from a middle-aged man in good health and CMV-seronegative. Sequencing was performed on PBMCs. The chain is built from TRBV15 and TRBJ2-1; TRBD2 matches 8 bases. CDR3 bases: TGTGCCACCAGCAGTTTCGGGGGGGACTCCTACAATGAGCAGTTCTTC. Translating gives CATSSFGGDSYNEQFF.